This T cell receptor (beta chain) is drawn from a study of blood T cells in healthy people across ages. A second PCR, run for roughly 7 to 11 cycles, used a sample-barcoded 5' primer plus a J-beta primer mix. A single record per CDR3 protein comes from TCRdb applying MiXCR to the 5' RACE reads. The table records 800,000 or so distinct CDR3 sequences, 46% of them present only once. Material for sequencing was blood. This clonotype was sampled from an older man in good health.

CDR3 in DNA: TGTGCCAGCAGCGTACGGGCCACCCAAGAGACCCAGTACTTC. This encodes CASSVRATQETQYF. The genes are TRBV7-9 and TRBJ2-5; D gene uncertain. Trimming took 5 bases from V and 1 from J, leaving 11 bases between them. CDR3 length: 14 amino acids. Germline assignment: CDR1 SEHNR and CDR2 FQNEAQ (reference sequence).